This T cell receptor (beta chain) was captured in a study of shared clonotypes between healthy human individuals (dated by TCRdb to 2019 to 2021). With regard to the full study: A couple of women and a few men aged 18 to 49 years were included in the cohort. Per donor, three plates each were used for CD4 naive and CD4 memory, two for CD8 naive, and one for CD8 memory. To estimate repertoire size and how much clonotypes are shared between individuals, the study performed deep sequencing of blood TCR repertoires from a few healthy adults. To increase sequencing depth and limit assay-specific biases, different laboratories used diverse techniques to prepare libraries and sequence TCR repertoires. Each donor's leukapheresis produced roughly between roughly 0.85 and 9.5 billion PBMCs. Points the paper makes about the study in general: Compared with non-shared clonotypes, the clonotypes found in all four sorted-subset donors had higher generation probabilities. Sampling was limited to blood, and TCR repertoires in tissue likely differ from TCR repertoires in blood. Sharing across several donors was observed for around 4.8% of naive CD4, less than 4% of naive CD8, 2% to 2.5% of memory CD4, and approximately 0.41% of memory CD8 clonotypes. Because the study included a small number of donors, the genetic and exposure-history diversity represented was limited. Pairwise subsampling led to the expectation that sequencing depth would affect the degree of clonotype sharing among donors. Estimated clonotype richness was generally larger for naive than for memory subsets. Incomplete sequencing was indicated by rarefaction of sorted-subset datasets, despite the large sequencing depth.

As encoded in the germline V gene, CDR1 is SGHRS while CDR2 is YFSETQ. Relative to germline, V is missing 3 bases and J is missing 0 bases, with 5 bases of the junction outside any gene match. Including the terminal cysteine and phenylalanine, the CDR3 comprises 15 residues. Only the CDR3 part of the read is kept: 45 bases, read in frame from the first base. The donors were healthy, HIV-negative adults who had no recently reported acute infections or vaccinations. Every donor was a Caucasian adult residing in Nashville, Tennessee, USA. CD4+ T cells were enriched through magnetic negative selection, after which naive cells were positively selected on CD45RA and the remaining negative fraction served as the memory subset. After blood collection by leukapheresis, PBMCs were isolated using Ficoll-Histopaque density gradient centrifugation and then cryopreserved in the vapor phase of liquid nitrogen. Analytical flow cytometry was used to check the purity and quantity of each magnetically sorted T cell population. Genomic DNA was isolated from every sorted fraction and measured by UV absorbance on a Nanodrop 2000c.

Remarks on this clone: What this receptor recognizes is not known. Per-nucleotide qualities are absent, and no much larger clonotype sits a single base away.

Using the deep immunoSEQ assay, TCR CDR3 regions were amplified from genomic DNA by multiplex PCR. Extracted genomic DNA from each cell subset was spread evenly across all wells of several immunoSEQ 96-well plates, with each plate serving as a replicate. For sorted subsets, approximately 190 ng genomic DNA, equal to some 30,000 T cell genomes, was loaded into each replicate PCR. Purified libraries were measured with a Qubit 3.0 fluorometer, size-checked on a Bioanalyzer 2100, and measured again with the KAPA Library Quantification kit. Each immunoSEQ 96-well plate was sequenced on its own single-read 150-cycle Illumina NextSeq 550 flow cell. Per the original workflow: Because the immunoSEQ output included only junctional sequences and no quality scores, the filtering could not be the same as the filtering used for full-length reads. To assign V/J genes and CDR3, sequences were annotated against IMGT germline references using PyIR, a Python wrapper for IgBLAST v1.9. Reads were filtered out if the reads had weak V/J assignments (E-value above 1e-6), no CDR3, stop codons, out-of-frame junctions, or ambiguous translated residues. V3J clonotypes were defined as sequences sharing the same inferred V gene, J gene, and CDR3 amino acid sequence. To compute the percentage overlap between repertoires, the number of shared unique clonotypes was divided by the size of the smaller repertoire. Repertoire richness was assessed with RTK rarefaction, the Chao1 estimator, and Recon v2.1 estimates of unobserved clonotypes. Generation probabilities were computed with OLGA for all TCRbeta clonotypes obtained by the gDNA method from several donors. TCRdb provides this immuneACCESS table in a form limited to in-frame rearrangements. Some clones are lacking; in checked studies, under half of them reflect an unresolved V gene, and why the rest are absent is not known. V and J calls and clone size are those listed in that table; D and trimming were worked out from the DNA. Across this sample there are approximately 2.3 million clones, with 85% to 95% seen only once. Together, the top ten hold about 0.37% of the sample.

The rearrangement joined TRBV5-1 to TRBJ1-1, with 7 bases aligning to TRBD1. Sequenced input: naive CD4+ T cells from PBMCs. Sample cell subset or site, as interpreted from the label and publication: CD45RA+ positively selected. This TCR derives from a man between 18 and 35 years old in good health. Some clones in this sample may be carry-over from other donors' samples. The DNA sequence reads TGCGCCAGCAGCTCCTCCGGGACAGTGAACACTGAAGCTTTCTTT. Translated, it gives CASSSSGTVNTEAFF.